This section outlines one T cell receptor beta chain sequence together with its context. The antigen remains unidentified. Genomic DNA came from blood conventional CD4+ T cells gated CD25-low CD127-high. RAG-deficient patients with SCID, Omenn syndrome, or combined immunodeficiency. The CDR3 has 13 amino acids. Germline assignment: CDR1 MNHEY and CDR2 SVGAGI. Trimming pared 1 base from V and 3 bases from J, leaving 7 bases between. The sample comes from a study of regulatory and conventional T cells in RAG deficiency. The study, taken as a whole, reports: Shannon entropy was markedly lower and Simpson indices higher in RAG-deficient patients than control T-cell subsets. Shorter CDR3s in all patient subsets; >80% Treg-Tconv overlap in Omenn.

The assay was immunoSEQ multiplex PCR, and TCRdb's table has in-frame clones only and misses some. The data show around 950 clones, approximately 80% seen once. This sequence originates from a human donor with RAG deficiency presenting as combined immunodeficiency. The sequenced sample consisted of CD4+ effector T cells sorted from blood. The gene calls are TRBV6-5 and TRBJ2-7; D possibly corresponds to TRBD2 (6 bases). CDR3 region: CASSYWGVYEQYF. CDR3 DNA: TGTGCCAGCAGTTACTGGGGGGTCTACGAGCAGTACTTC.